These T cell receptor beta chains were read from a single sample in a study of shared clonotypes between healthy human individuals. Assay used: immunoSEQ multiplex PCR; TCRdb lists only in-frame clones, some missing. The table lists about 2.1 million clones, just over 90% of them singletons. The sequenced sample consisted of naive CD8+ T cells from PBMCs. The receptors shown here come from a man between 18 and 35 years old in good health. Some clones in this sample may be carry-over from other donors' samples. Both conserved end residues are part of each CDR3. D genes are given only for firm matches. Size values are once, few and many counts, or a class for expanded clones, and some rows have none.

DNA: TGTGCCACCAGCAGACCATCGACAGGGGAAGCTTTCTTT; CDR3: CATSRPSTGEAFF; J: TRBJ1-1; size: NA; V: TRBV15; D: TRBD1
DNA: TGTGCCAGCAGTACAACTGGGGCCTACAATGAGCAGTTCTTC; CDR3: CASSTTGAYNEQFF; J: TRBJ2-1; size: NA; V: TRBV27; D: NA
DNA: TGTGCCAGCAGTGTGGGACAGCTTAATCAGCCCCAGCATTTT; CDR3: CASSVGQLNQPQHF; J: TRBJ1-5; size: NA; V: TRBV28; D: TRBD1
DNA: TGTGCCAGCAGCTTAGGCCTAGCGCTTTACAATGAGCAGTTCTTC; CDR3: CASSLGLALYNEQFF; J: TRBJ2-1; size: NA; V: TRBV7-8; D: NA
DNA: TGTGCCAGCAGCTTAGCTCTGGACGGCTACACCTTC; CDR3: CASSLALDGYTF; J: TRBJ1-2; size: few; V: TRBV7-2; D: NA
DNA: TGTGCCAGCAGCCAAGAGATTAGCGGGAGGGGCAGTGGTGAGCAGTTCTTC; CDR3: CASSQEISGRGSGEQFF; J: TRBJ2-1; size: NA; V: TRBV4-2; D: TRBD2
DNA: TGTGCCAGCAGCCCAAGACCGGAGGATGAAAAACTGTTTTTT; CDR3: CASSPRPEDEKLFF; J: TRBJ1-4; size: NA; V: TRBV7-2; D: NA
DNA: TGTGCCAGCAGCCATTCACCGGGACAGTTCAACTATGGCTACACCTTC; CDR3: CASSHSPGQFNYGYTF; J: TRBJ1-2; size: NA; V: TRBV27; D: TRBD1
DNA: TGCGCCAGCAGCTTAGGACTAGAATACAATGAGCAGTTCTTC; CDR3: CASSLGLEYNEQFF; J: TRBJ2-1; size: NA; V: TRBV5-1; D: TRBD2
DNA: TGTGCCAGCAGCTTAGGACTCAGCTCCTACAATGAGCAGTTCTTC; CDR3: CASSLGLSSYNEQFF; J: TRBJ2-1; size: few; V: TRBV11-2; D: NA
DNA: TGTGCCAGCACCCTAGGACAAGTCTATGGCTACACCTTC; CDR3: CASTLGQVYGYTF; J: TRBJ1-2; size: once; V: TRBV5-4; D: NA
DNA: TGCGCCAGCAGCCAAGCCTATGGACAGGAGATAGGTGGCGAGCAGTACTTC; CDR3: CASSQAYGQEIGGEQYF; J: TRBJ2-7; size: NA; V: TRBV4-3; D: TRBD1
DNA: TGTGCCAGCAGCAACGGGCGCAATCAGCCCCAGCATTTT; CDR3: CASSNGRNQPQHF; J: TRBJ1-5; size: NA; V: TRBV11-3; D: NA
DNA: TGCGCCAGCAGCCAAGGTAGTAGCGAGCAGTACTTC; CDR3: CASSQGSSEQYF; J: TRBJ2-7; size: NA; V: TRBV4-1; D: NA
DNA: TGTGCCAGCAGCCCCGGACTAGCGGGAGGCGGGTCTCGTGTAGATACGCAGTATTTT; CDR3: CASSPGLAGGGSRVDTQYF; J: TRBJ2-3; size: NA; V: TRBV7-3; D: TRBD2
DNA: TGCGCCAGCAGCTTGATCCGGGAGGGCCCAAATGAGCAGTTCTTC; CDR3: CASSLIREGPNEQFF; J: TRBJ2-1; size: NA; V: TRBV5-1; D: TRBD2
DNA: TGTGCCAGCAGCACCTTAGACAACGAGCAGTACTTC; CDR3: CASSTLDNEQYF; J: TRBJ2-7; size: NA; V: TRBV7-9; D: NA
DNA: TGCGCCAGCACCTCCGACAGGGGCTCTAACTATGGCTACACCTTC; CDR3: CASTSDRGSNYGYTF; J: TRBJ1-2; size: NA; V: TRBV10-2; D: TRBD1
DNA: TGTGCCAGCAGCTTAGCGGGAGGGACCTACGAGCAGTACTTC; CDR3: CASSLAGGTYEQYF; J: TRBJ2-7; size: NA; V: TRBV11-2; D: TRBD2
DNA: TGTGCCAGCAGCCCTCGGGGGGCGAACACTGAAGCTTTCTTT; CDR3: CASSPRGANTEAFF; J: TRBJ1-1; size: NA; V: TRBV4-2; D: NA
DNA: TGTGCCAGCAGTTTATTGCCGGGGGACTACGAGCAGTACTTC; CDR3: CASSLLPGDYEQYF; J: TRBJ2-7; size: NA; V: TRBV27; D: NA
DNA: TGCGCCAGCAGCCCAGGGACAGGGAGGGCCTACGAGCAGTACTTC; CDR3: CASSPGTGRAYEQYF; J: TRBJ2-7; size: NA; V: TRBV5-1; D: TRBD1
DNA: TGTGCCAGCAGCTTATCCCGGGGTTCTGGGGAGCTGTTTTTT; CDR3: CASSLSRGSGELFF; J: TRBJ2-2; size: NA; V: TRBV7-2; D: NA
DNA: TGTGCCAGCAGTTTGTTTCCTAGCGGAGGCTCCTACGAGCAGTACTTC; CDR3: CASSLFPSGGSYEQYF; J: TRBJ2-7; size: NA; V: TRBV28; D: TRBD2
DNA: TGCGCCAGCAGCCAAGGTTCGACTTCTGGGGCCAACGTCCTGACTTTC; CDR3: CASSQGSTSGANVLTF; J: TRBJ2-6; size: NA; V: TRBV4-3; D: NA